Following are 9 T cell receptor beta chains from one sample sequenced in a study of blood T cell repertoires in COVID-19. Repertoires were generated with immunoSEQ multiplex PCR, while TCRdb's copy carries only in-frame clones and drops some. The top ten clones hold 11% of a sample with 55,000 to 70,000 clones, roughly 91% of them seen once. The sample was peripheral blood. The origin of the receptors is a woman under 30 with acute or convalescent COVID-19.

The chain recombines TRBV3-1 (or the pseudogene TRBV3-2) with TRBJ2-7, with D possibly TRBD1 on 6 matching bases. This CDR3 comprises 16 residues. CDR1 LGHDT and CDR2 YNNKEL come from the germline V gene (reference sequence). Trimming took off 2 bases at V and 2 bases at J, with 16 bases between the two ends. CDR3 DNA: TGTGCCAGCAGCCAATCCCCCCTAGGGGGAACCTACGAGCAGTACTTC. It encodes CASSQSPLGGTYEQYF.

The chain links TRBV5-4 to TRBJ2-2; TRBD2 aligns across 8 bases. Germline CDR1 reads SGHNT; CDR2 reads YYREEE (reference sequence). The V gene end was trimmed by 3 bases and the J gene end by 1 base; junction bases not matched to a gene: 5. The CDR3 is 16 residues long. The CDR3: CASSWGAGENTGELFF. In DNA, the CDR3 is TGTGCCAGCAGCTGGGGAGCGGGGGAGAACACCGGGGAGCTGTTTTTT.

The genes are TRBV7-8 and TRBJ1-5; D ambiguous. Trimming pared 5 bases from V and 2 bases from J, leaving 10 bases between. The CDR3 contains 14 residues. CDR1 and CDR2 from the germline V gene are SGHVS and FQNEAQ. This chain's CDR3 is CASSTGAGNQPQHF. In DNA form, the CDR3 reads TGTGCCAGCAGCACCGGAGCTGGCAATCAGCCCCAGCATTTT.

V gene TRBV28 combines with J gene TRBJ1-1; possibly TRBD1 for D (6 bases). Germline assignment: CDR1 MDHEN and CDR2 SYDVKM. The V and J ends lost 2 bases and 2 bases respectively, with 9 bases between them. This CDR3 comprises 14 residues. CDR3 protein: CASSLRTANTEAFF. Here the CDR3 DNA reads TGTGCCAGCAGTTTACGGACAGCAAACACTGAAGCTTTCTTT.

This sequence joins TRBV5-5 and TRBJ2-5, with 8 bases aligning to TRBD2. Trimming at V came to 4 bases and at J to 3 bases, leaving 8 bases not matched to a gene. Germline V gives CDR1 SGHKS, CDR2 YYEKEE (reference sequence). CDR3 length: 15 amino acids. CDR3 residues: CASSVTGTREETQYF. The CDR3 region has the DNA TGTGCCAGCAGCGTGACCGGGACTAGGGAAGAGACCCAGTACTTC.

The V and J genes are TRBV5-3 and TRBJ1-2; D unclear. Being an ORF, TRBV5-3 has a function that is uncertain. This CDR3 has 18 amino acids. V gave up 1 base and J gave up 4 bases, with 23 bases separating them. The CDR3 is CARSLKTSQAAKLYGYTF. In DNA, the CDR3 is TGTGCCAGAAGCTTGAAGACCTCCCAGGCTGCCAAGCTCTATGGCTACACCTTC.

This clone was counted a few times. The rearrangement uses TRBV5-1 and TRBJ2-5; 8 bases fit TRBD1. V lost 4 bases and J lost 5; bases outside the gene matches: 7. The CDR3 covers 14 residues. CDR1 is SGHRS, CDR2 YFSETQ, per germline. The CDR3 DNA reads as TGCGCCAGCAGCCTCAGGGGGCTTGACGAGACCCAGTACTTC. Translated: CASSLRGLDETQYF.

The genes are TRBV5-1 and TRBJ1-1; the D is unclear. Germline CDR1 SGHRS, CDR2 YFSETQ. V was pared by 0 bases and J by 5 bases, with 14 bases between. This CDR3 contains 15 residues. This CDR3 reads CASSLAPTAQTEAFF. In DNA, the CDR3 is TGCGCCAGCAGCTTGGCTCCAACTGCGCAAACTGAAGCTTTCTTT.

The chain joins TRBV5-8 to TRBJ2-1; 8 positions agree with TRBD2. J gave up 8 bases and V 3 bases, and 10 bases lay outside the gene matches. This CDR3 comprises 15 residues. Germline values: CDR1 SGHTS, CDR2 YDEGEE. CDR3 loop: CASSSRLASLHEQFF. The CDR3 DNA sequence: TGTGCCAGCAGCTCCCGACTAGCGTCCCTCCATGAGCAGTTCTTC.